Below are 13 T cell receptor beta chains sequenced from a single sample in a study of T cell responses to AZD1222 COVID-19 vaccine. Libraries were prepared by immunoSEQ multiplex PCR; TCRdb keeps only in-frame clonotypes and omits some of them. Among about 120,000 clones, just under 95% were seen once, and the ten largest hold about 3%. Sequenced material: peripheral blood, taken on day 0 of AZD1222 vaccination. The source of these receptors is an adult in good health.

The CDR3 region is CARSSRDRSYEQYF. The CDR3 DNA sequence: TGTGCCAGAAGCTCCCGGGACAGGTCCTACGAGCAGTACTTC. V gene TRBV5-3 combines with J gene TRBJ2-7; 8 bases map to TRBD1. TRBV5-3 is treated as an ORF (open reading frame) with a function not yet certain. This CDR3 contains 14 residues. V dropped 3 bases and J dropped 1; count of bases not matched to a gene: 3.

This sequence joins TRBV28 and TRBJ2-1; TRBD2 agrees at 10 bases. The CDR3 runs 17 residues. V trimming: 7 bases; J trimming: 8 bases; junction bases outside the gene matches: 17. Germline V CDR1 and CDR2: MDHEN, SYDVKM. CDR3 DNA sequence: TGTGCCAGCATCACCTGTGGGGCTAGCGGGAGTTGCGATGAGCAGTTCTTC. It yields the protein CASITCGASGSCDEQFF.

The chain is built from TRBV5-4 and TRBJ1-1, with TRBD1 matching over 8 bases. Germline lookup yields CDR1 SGHNT and CDR2 YYREEE (reference sequence). The CDR3 covers 15 residues. J gave up 3 bases and V 4 bases, and 8 bases lay outside the gene matches. This CDR3 is CASSDFRTGHTEAFF. The CDR3 region has the DNA TGTGCCAGCAGCGATTTTCGGACAGGGCACACTGAAGCTTTCTTT.

V is TRBV19 and J is TRBJ1-1, with 9 bases that match TRBD1. Trimming at V came to 3 bases and at J to 7 bases, leaving 9 bases not matched to a gene. The CDR3 runs 15 residues. The germline V gene has CDR1 LNHDA and CDR2 SQIVND (reference sequence). CDR3 amino acids: CASSMATGGLGEAFF. In DNA form, the CDR3 reads TGTGCCAGTAGTATGGCCACAGGGGGCTTGGGTGAAGCTTTCTTT. Full variable domain (outside the CDR3, taken from reference TRBV19 and TRBJ1-1): DGGITQSPKYLFRKEGQNVTLSCEQNLNHDAMYWYRQDPGQGLRLIYYSQIVNDFQKGDIAEGYSVSREKKESFPLTVTSAQKNPTAFYLCASSMATGGLGEAFFGQGTRLTVV.

This clone appeared once. The CDR3 protein is CASRALRTGDSDTQYF. CDR3 DNA sequence: TGTGCCAGCCGAGCCCTCCGGACAGGGGATTCAGATACGCAGTATTTT. The chain has TRBV11-2 and TRBJ2-3; 9 nucleotides agree with TRBD1. From germline, CDR1 is SGHAT and CDR2 FQNNGV. Trimming cost V 8 bases and J 4 bases; bases outside gene matches: 13. The CDR3 is made up of 16 amino acids.

This chain uses TRBV2 with TRBJ2-7; TRBD1 matches 9 bases. Germline trimming cut 6 bases from V and 3 bases from J; bases unmatched to any gene: 3. Germline CDR1 SNHLY, CDR2 FYNNEI. The CDR3 is 13 residues long. CDR3 region: CASRPGQGYEQYF. Here the CDR3 DNA reads TGTGCCAGCAGACCGGGACAGGGCTACGAGCAGTACTTC.

The chain has TRBV11-2 and TRBJ2-1; D may match TRBD1 or TRBD2 (5 bases each). CDR3 length: 12 residues. Germline V gene sequence: CDR1 SGHAT, CDR2 FQNNGV. Trimming removed 8 bases at V and 4 bases at J, with 9 bases between. Here the CDR3 reads CASEGLYNEQFF. The CDR3 bases are TGTGCCAGCGAGGGGTTATACAATGAGCAGTTCTTC. Looking up the rest from reference TRBV11-2 and TRBJ2-1 gives the full variable domain: EAGVAQSPRYKIIEKRQSVAFWCNPISGHATLYWYQQILGQGPKLLIQFQNNGVVDDSQLPKDRFSAERLKGVDSTLKIQPAKLEDSAVYLCASEGLYNEQFFGPGTRLTVL.

The rearrangement links TRBV19 to TRBJ2-5, with 8 nucleotides matching TRBD2. The germline V gene has CDR1 LNHDA and CDR2 SQIVND (reference sequence). V lost 6 bases and J lost 3; bases outside the gene matches: 15. The CDR3 is made up of 17 amino acids. CDR3 protein: CASSQGYAGGMEETQYF. The CDR3 region has the DNA TGTGCCAGTAGCCAGGGATACGCGGGAGGAATGGAAGAGACCCAGTACTTC. Together with reference TRBV19 and TRBJ2-5, the CDR3 gives the full variable domain: DGGITQSPKYLFRKEGQNVTLSCEQNLNHDAMYWYRQDPGQGLRLIYYSQIVNDFQKGDIAEGYSVSREKKESFPLTVTSAQKNPTAFYLCASSQGYAGGMEETQYFGPGTRLLVL.

This rearrangement joins TRBV7-6 to TRBJ1-4; D gene unclear. V lost 2 bases and J 8 bases, leaving 9 bases between the germline ends. The CDR3 covers 13 residues. CDR1 and CDR2 (germline): SGHVS, FNYEAQ. CDR3 nucleotides: TGTGCCAGCAGCTTAAGGGCCAGGGAAAAACTGTTTTTT. Residues: CASSLRAREKLFF.

The chain links TRBV6-5 to TRBJ2-5; the match to TRBD2 covers 9 bases. Germline CDR1 reads MNHEY; CDR2 reads SVGAGI. The trim removed 7 bases at V and 6 bases at J, leaving 6 bases unmatched. The CDR3 loop spans 13 amino acids. CDR3 bases: TGTGCCAGCACCGTAGCGGGAGAAAAGACCCAGTACTTC. It codes for CASTVAGEKTQYF.

The chain employs TRBV5-1 and TRBJ1-2; 8 bases map to TRBD1. After removal of 5 bases from V and 8 bases from J, the junction contained 14 bases not matched to a gene. Germline assignment: CDR1 SGHRS and CDR2 YFSETQ. This CDR3 is 15 amino acids long. The chain's CDR3 is CASRTGEGFPRGYTF. In DNA, the CDR3 is TGCGCCAGCAGGACAGGGGAGGGATTCCCTAGGGGCTACACCTTC.

The CDR3 DNA sequence: TGTGCCAGCAGCCCGAGTAGGATCGGGCCCAACAGTAACAATGAGCAGTTCTTC. It specifies CASSPSRIGPNSNNEQFF. The chain has TRBV7-3 and TRBJ2-1; D is ambiguous. This CDR3 has 18 residues. Trimming removed 5 bases from V and 5 bases from J, with 25 bases in between. CDR1 and CDR2 from the germline V gene are SGHTA and FQGTGA.

This chain uses TRBV5-1 with TRBJ1-2; a weak D match, TRBD1 (5 bases). The CDR3 contains 15 residues. The V gene lost 4 bases and the J gene lost 4 bases, with 17 bases spanning the gap. The germline V gene has CDR1 SGHRS and CDR2 YFSETQ. The DNA for the CDR3 is TGCGCCAGCAGCCCCTTTGGGGCGGAGAGCTATGGCTACACCTTC. Its translation: CASSPFGAESYGYTF.